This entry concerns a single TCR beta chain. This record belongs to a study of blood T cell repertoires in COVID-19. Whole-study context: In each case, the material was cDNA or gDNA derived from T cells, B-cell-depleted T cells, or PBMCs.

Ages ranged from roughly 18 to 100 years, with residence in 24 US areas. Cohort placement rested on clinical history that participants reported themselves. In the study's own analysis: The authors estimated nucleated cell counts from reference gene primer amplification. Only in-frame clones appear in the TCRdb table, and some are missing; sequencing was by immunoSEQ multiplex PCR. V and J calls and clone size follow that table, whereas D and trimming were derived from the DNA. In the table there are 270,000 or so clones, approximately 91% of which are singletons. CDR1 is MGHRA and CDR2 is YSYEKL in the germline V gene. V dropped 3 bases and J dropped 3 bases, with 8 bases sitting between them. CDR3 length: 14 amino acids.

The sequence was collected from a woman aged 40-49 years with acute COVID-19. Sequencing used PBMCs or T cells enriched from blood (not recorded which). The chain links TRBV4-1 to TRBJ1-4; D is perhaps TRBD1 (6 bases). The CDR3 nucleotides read TGCGCCAGCAGCCAGGACAGAGCTAATGAAAAACTGTTTTTT. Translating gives CASSQDRANEKLFF.